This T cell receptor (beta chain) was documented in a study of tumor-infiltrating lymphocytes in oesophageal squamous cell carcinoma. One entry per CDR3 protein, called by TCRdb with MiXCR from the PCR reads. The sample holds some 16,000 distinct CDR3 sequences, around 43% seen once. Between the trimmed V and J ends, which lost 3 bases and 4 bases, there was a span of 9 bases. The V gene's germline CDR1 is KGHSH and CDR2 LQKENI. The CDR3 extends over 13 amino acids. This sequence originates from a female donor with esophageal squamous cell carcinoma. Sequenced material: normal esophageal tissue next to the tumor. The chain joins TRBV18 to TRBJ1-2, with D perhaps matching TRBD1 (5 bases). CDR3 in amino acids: CASSPPGIYGYTF. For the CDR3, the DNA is TGTGCCAGCTCACCCCCAGGGATCTATGGCTACACCTTC.